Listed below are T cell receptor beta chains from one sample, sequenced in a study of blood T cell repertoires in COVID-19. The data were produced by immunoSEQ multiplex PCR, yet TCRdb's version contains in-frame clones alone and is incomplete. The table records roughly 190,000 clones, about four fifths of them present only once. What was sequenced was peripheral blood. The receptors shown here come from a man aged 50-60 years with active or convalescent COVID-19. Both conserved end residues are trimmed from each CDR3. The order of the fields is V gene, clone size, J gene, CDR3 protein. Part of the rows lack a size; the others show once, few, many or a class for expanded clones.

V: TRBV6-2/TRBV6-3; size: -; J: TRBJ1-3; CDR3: ASTPSLYSGNTIY
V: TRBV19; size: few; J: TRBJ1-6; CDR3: ASCTGGGNNSPLH
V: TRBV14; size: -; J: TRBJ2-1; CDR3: ASSHLGLAINNEQF
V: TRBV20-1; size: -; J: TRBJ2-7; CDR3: SASVGQSYEQY
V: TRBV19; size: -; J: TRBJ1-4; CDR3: ASRMDRGDEKLF
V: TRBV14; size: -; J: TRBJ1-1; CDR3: ASSHFTGYPTEAF
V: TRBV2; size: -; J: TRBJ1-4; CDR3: ASRDRGEKLF
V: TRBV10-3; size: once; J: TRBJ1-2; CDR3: AARGQGGYT
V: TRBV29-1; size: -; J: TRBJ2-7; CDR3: SVTFGLRTGTAQY
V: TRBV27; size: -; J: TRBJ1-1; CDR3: ASSFKGDTEAF
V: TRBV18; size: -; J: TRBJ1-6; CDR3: ASSQSSGTGVNSPLH
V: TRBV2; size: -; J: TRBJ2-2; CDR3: ASTRLAGAGGGELF
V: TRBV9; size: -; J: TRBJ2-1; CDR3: ASSPREGNNEQF
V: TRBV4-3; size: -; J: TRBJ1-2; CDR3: ASSQDWGGVYDGYT
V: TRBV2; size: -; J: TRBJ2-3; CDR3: ASSEWGTSGRADTQY
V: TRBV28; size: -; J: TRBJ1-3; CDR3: ASSLSQSGNTIY
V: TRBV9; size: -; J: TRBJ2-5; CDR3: ASSVRAGETQY
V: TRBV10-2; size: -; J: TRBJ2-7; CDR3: ASSPSGQNYEQY
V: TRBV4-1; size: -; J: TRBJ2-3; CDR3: ASSQGTSGSPDTQY
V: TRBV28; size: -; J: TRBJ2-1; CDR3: ATWGYRGYNEQF
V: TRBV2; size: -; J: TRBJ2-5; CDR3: ASSEQGETQY
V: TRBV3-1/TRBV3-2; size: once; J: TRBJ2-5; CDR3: ASSQGGGETQY
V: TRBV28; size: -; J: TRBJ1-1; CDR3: ASSTTHTEAF
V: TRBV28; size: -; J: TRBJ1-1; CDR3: ASCSGGLNTEAF
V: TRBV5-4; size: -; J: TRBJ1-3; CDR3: ASSNIGTAGNTIY
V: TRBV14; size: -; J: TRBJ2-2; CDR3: ASSQDRTGELF
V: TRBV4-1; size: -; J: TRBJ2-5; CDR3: ASSQEGARGQETQY
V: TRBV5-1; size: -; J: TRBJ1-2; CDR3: ASSLGDRRYGYT